Presented here are 14 T cell receptor beta chains from one specimen sequenced in a study of T-cell reconstitution after alpha-beta-depleted transplantation in children. The authors prepared the TCRbeta library with unique molecular identifiers. In TCRdb, the PCR reads were re-called with MiXCR into one record per CDR3 protein. The repertoire holds 500,000 or so distinct CDR3 sequences, with less than 35% as singletons. This specimen consisted of PBMCs from the stem cell graft donor, obtained from the stem cell graft. Receptors originate from a human donor who donated a stem cell graft to a child with aplastic anemia.

The chain is built from TRBV19 and TRBJ1-4, with D hard to call. The CDR3 contains 13 residues. CDR1 is LNHDA and CDR2 is SQIVND in the germline V gene (reference sequence). The germline V and J ends were trimmed by 1 base and 14 bases, with 14 bases remaining between them. The CDR3 reads CASSIVANRNLFF. The CDR3 DNA sequence: TGTGCCAGTAGTATAGTCGCTAATAGGAATCTGTTTTTT.

This chain joins TRBV5-1 and TRBJ1-3; D perhaps matches TRBD1 (6 bases). Trimming pared 4 bases from V and 4 bases from J, leaving 12 bases between. Looked up from germline, CDR1 is SGHRS and CDR2 is YFSETQ. This CDR3 region has 14 residues. CDR3 residues: CASSQPGTGNTIYF. The CDR3 DNA reads TGCGCCAGCAGCCAACCGGGGACAGGAAACACCATATATTTT.

There are a few counts of this clonotype. The chain recombines TRBV20-1 with TRBJ1-1; D unresolved. The CDR3 has 13 residues. V was pared by 8 bases and J by 6 bases, with 19 bases between. From germline, CDR1 is DFQATT and CDR2 SNEGSKA (reference sequence). In DNA, the CDR3 is TGCAGTAAACGGGCAGGATCCTTTGCTGAAGCTTTCTTT. The encoded protein is CSKRAGSFAEAFF.

This rearrangement joins TRBV27 to TRBJ2-1; D is ambiguous. Per germline, CDR1 MNHEY and CDR2 SMNVEV (reference sequence). The V gene lost 5 bases and the J gene lost 4 bases, with 15 bases spanning the gap. The CDR3 spans 15 residues. The CDR3 reads CASSPDPNRYNEQFF. CDR3 in DNA: TGTGCCAGCAGTCCCGACCCAAATCGGTACAATGAGCAGTTCTTC.

Only a few counts were recorded for this clonotype. V is TRBV29-1 and J is TRBJ1-1; tentatively, D is TRBD1 (6 bases). The V end was cut by 7 bases, the J end by 1 base, with 13 bases between. The CDR3 has 13 residues. Germline V gene lookup returns CDR1 SQVTM and CDR2 ANQGSEA. This CDR3 reads CSAAGGPNTEAFF. Here the CDR3 DNA reads TGCAGCGCTGCCGGGGGCCCGAACACTGAAGCTTTCTTT.

This chain joins TRBV14 and TRBJ1-5; unclear D gene. The length of the CDR3 is 13 residues. Germline CDR1 is SGHDN and CDR2 is FVKESK. V was trimmed by 0 bases and J by 1 base, leaving 1 base between them. In nucleotides, the CDR3 is TGTGCCAGCAGCCAAGACAGCAATCAGCCCCAGCATTTT. Protein product: CASSQDSNQPQHF.

CDR3 region: CSVQSGYNQPQHF. The CDR3, as DNA: TGCAGCGTTCAGTCAGGCTATAATCAGCCCCAGCATTTT. The rearrangement joins TRBV29-1 to TRBJ1-5; D is unresolved. CDR1 SQVTM and CDR2 ANQGSEA come from the germline V gene. There are 13 residues in the CDR3. Trimming removed 5 bases at V and 4 bases at J, with 12 bases between.

V and J are TRBV5-4 and TRBJ2-3; D is uncertain. The ends were cut back, 3 bases at V and 3 bases at J, with 8 bases in the middle. The CDR3 consists of 13 residues. In germline, CDR1 is SGHNT, CDR2 YYREEE (reference sequence). The chain's CDR3 is CASSSHITDTQYF. In DNA form, the CDR3 reads TGTGCCAGCAGCTCCCACATAACAGATACGCAGTATTTT.

The CDR3 region is CASSKDTVRGSPLHF. The CDR3 DNA sequence: TGTGCCAGCAGCAAAGACACCGTTAGGGGTTCACCCCTCCACTTT. This chain uses TRBV9 with TRBJ1-6, with D tentatively TRBD1 (5 bases). V lost 4 bases and J lost 9, with 17 bases in between. The V gene's germline CDR1 is SGDLS and CDR2 YYNGEE. The CDR3 sequence is 15 residues long.

This clonotype was recorded a few times. This sequence joins TRBV29-1 and TRBJ2-5; TRBD1 aligns across 7 bases. The CDR3 sequence is 13 residues long. Germline trimming cut 5 bases from V and 0 bases from J; bases unmatched to any gene: 3. CDR1 and CDR2 from the germline V gene are SQVTM and ANQGSEA. The CDR3 sequence: CSVLDRNQETQYF. CDR3 in DNA: TGCAGCGTTTTGGACAGGAACCAAGAGACCCAGTACTTC.

This CDR3 is CASSFSLAGDEQFF. The CDR3 bases are TGTGCCAGCAGCTTTTCCTTAGCGGGAGACGAGCAGTTCTTC. V gene TRBV5-6 combines with J gene TRBJ2-1; TRBD2 matches 9 bases. There are 14 residues in the CDR3. V shed 2 bases and J 10 bases; nucleotides not matched to a gene: 7. CDR1 is SGHDT and CDR2 is YYEEEE in the germline V gene.

The chain couples TRBV29-1 to TRBJ2-7; TRBD2 matches 8 bases. CDR1 and CDR2 (germline): SQVTM, ANQGSEA. J was trimmed by 5 bases and V by 4 bases; bases with no gene match: 10. The CDR3 length is 14 residues. The CDR3, as DNA: TGCAGCGTTGTTCGAGCGGGAGAGGGAAACGAGCAGTACTTC. Encoded protein: CSVVRAGEGNEQYF.

This chain joins TRBV12-3 or TRBV12-4 and TRBJ2-1, with a weak D call TRBD2 (5 bases). V gave up 5 bases and J gave up 5 bases, with 16 bases separating them. This CDR3 comprises 15 residues. CDR3 amino acids: CASSLQRLPNNEQFF. As DNA, the CDR3 is TGTGCCAGCAGTCTCCAAAGACTACCAAACAATGAGCAGTTCTTC.

This sequence joins TRBV3-1 and TRBJ2-2; D is uncertain. The germline CDR1 and CDR2 sequences are LGHDT and YNNKEL (reference sequence). Trimming removed 0 bases from V and 4 bases from J, with 9 bases in between. The CDR3 sequence is 15 residues long. As DNA, the CDR3 is TGTGCCAGCAGCCAAGATCCCCTTCCCACCGGGGAGCTGTTTTTT. As protein: CASSQDPLPTGELFF.